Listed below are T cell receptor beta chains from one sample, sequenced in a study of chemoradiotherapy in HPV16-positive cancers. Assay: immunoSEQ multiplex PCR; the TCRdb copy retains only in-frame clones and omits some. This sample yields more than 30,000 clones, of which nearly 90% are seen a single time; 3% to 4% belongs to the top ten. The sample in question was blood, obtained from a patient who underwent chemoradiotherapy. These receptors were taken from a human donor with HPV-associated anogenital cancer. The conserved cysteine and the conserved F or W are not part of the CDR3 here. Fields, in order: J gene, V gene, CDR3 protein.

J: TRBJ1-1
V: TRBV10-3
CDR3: AISERRGPEGNTEAF

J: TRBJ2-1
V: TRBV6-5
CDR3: ASTSSVSEQF

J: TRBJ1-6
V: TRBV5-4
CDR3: ASSLWGPNSPLH

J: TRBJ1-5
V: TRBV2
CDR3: ASRPRGLTNQPQH

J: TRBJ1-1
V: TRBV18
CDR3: ASSPLTGRRTEAF

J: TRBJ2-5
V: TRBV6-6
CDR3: ASSYSGRQETQY

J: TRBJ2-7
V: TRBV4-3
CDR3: ASSQDPRRYEQY

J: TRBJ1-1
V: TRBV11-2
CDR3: ASSQTRSQEAF

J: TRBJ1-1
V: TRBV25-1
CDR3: ASSEYEGRITEAF

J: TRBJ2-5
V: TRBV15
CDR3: ATSRGLAGFQETQY

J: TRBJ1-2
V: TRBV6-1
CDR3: ASSEDSLNYGYT

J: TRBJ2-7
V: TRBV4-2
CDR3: ASSQDRAAAKQY

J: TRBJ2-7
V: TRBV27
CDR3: ASSLGGQTYEQY

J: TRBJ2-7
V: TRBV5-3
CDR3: ARFQDRVREQY

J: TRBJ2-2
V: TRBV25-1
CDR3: ASTSQSGELF

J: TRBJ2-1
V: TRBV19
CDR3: AIGTLRDNEQF

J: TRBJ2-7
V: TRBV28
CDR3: ASIGAGREQY

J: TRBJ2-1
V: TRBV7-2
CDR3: ASSFSSGQGHEQF

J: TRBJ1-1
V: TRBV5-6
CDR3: ASSLAPGGNTEAF

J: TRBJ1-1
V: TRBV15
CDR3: ATEGTENMNTEAF

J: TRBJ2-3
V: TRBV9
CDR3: ASSVEVRAGGTDTQY

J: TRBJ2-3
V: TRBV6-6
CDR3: ASLGLGNADTQY

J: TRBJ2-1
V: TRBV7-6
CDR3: ASSPRGGTGPSYNEQF

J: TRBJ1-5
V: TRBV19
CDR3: ASSIGTGGTQPQH

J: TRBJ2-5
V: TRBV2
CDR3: ASSPGETQY

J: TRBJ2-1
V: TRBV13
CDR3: ASSPRNLGGNEQF

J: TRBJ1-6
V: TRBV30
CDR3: AWSVEGNSPLH

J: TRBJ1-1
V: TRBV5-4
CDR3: ASRVGGNTEAF

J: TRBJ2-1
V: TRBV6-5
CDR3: ASRRTIGNEQF

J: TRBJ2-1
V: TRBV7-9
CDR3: ASSLVSSGSTNEQF

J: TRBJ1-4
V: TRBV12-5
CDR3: ASGPAGTNEKLF

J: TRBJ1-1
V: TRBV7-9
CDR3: ASSLGWTGRDTEAF